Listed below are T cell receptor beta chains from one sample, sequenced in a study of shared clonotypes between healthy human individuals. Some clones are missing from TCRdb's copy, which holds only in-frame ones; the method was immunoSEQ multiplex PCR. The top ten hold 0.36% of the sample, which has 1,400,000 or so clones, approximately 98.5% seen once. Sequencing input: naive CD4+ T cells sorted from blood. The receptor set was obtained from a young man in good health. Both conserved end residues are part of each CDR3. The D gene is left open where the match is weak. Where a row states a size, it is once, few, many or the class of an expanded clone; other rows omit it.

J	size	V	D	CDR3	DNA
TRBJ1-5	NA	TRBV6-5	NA	CASSYGWGGNQPQHF	TGTGCCAGCAGTTACGGGTGGGGCGGCAATCAGCCCCAGCATTTT
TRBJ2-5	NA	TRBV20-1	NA	CSATPLETQYF	TGCAGTGCTACTCCCTTGGAGACCCAGTACTTC
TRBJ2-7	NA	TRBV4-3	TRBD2	CASSQELAGTYEQYF	TGCGCCAGCAGCCAAGAGCTAGCGGGAACCTACGAGCAGTACTTC
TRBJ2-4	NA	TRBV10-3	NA	CAISPREMEAKNIQYF	TGTGCCATCAGTCCCAGGGAAATGGAAGCCAAAAACATTCAGTACTTC
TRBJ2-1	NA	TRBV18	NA	CASSSMTSYNEQFF	TGTGCCAGCTCATCGATGACTTCCTACAATGAGCAGTTCTTC
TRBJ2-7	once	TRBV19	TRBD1	CASSVRGSYEQYF	TGTGCCAGTAGTGTCAGGGGGTCATACGAGCAGTACTTC
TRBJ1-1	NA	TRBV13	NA	CASSLGRRENTEAFF	TGTGCCAGCAGCTTAGGCCGAAGGGAGAACACTGAAGCTTTCTTT
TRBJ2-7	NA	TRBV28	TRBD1	CASSPSPGQAPYEQYF	TGTGCCAGCAGTCCTAGTCCGGGACAGGCGCCCTACGAGCAGTACTTC
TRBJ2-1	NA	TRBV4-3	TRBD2	CASSRFIDIAGTHNEQFF	TGCGCCAGCAGCCGTTTTATCGATATAGCGGGTACCCATAATGAGCAGTTCTTC
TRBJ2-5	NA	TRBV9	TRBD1	CASSGQQGRETQYF	TGTGCCAGCAGCGGACAACAGGGGCGAGAGACCCAGTACTTC
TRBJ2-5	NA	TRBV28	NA	CASSYQQVRETQYF	TGTGCCAGCAGTTACCAACAGGTTCGTGAGACCCAGTACTTC
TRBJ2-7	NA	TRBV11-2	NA	CASSLVGGANNYEQYF	TGTGCCAGCAGCTTAGTCGGGGGCGCGAATAACTACGAGCAGTACTTC
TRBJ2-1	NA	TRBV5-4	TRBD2	CASSRTSGSYNEQFF	TGTGCCAGCAGCAGGACTAGCGGCTCCTACAATGAGCAGTTCTTC
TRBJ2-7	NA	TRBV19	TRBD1	CASSAPPGTGSYEQYF	TGTGCCAGTAGTGCCCCACCCGGGACAGGCTCCTACGAGCAGTACTTC
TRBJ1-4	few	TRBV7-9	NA	CASSLMAGKLFF	TGTGCCAGCAGCTTAATGGCGGGAAAACTGTTTTTT
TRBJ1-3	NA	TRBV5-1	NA	CASSLVDGTPSSGNTIYF	TGCGCCAGCAGCTTGGTAGATGGGACACCCAGCTCTGGAAACACCATATATTTT
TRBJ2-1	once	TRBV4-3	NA	CASSQQNGGYNEQFF	TGCGCCAGCAGCCAGCAGAATGGGGGATACAATGAGCAGTTCTTC
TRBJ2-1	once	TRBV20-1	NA	CSAKGNEQFF	TGCAGTGCTAAGGGGAATGAGCAGTTCTTC
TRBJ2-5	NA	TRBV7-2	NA	CASSFEGRETQYF	TGTGCCAGCAGCTTCGAGGGTCGTGAGACCCAGTACTTC
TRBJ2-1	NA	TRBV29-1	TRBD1	CSVEEPGQGANEQFF	TGCAGCGTTGAAGAACCGGGACAGGGGGCAAATGAGCAGTTCTTC
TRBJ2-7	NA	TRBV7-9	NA	CASSPSKDGYEQYF	TGTGCCAGCAGCCCATCCAAGGACGGGTACGAGCAGTACTTC
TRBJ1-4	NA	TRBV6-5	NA	CATARGTGNEKLFF	TGTGCCACAGCGCGCGGGACGGGAAATGAAAAACTGTTTTTT
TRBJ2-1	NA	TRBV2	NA	CASSGDFDSVF	TGTGCCAGCAGCGGGGATTTTGACTCGGTCTTC
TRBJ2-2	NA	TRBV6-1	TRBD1	CASSGPTGLTGELFF	TGTGCCAGCAGCGGGCCGACAGGGCTCACCGGGGAGCTGTTTTTT
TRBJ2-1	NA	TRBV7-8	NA	CASSPGVYNEQFF	TGTGCCAGCAGCCCGGGAGTCTACAATGAGCAGTTCTTC
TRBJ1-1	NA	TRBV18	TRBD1	CASSPRQGAGTEAFF	TGTGCCAGCTCACCGCGACAGGGAGCTGGCACTGAAGCTTTCTTT
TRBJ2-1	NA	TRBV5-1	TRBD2	CASGTGLSDFAYNEQFF	TGCGCCAGCGGCACGGGACTATCGGATTTCGCCTACAATGAGCAGTTCTTC
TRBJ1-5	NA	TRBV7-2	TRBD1	CASSPDRVNQPQHF	TGTGCCAGCAGCCCCGACAGGGTGAATCAGCCCCAGCATTTT
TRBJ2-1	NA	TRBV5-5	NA	CASSATGANYNEQFF	TGTGCCAGCAGCGCAACCGGGGCCAACTACAATGAGCAGTTCTTC
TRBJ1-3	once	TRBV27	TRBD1	CASRPTGSSGNTIYF	TGTGCCAGCAGACCGACAGGGAGCTCTGGAAACACCATATATTTT
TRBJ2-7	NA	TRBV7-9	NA	CASSAGQALGEQYF	TGTGCCAGCAGCGCGGGGCAGGCTCTCGGAGAGCAGTACTTC
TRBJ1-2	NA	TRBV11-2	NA	CASSPGAPGYTF	TGTGCCAGCAGCCCCGGGGCCCCTGGCTACACCTTC
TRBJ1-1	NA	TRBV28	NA	CASNRTPQDTEAFF	TGTGCCAGCAACAGGACCCCCCAGGACACTGAAGCTTTCTTT
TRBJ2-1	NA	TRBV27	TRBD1	CASSAFNEQGVHNEQFF	TGTGCCAGCAGCGCATTCAATGAACAGGGGGTCCACAATGAGCAGTTCTTC
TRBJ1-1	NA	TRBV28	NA	CASSLPLPGRIRETEAFF	TGTGCCAGCAGTTTGCCCCTCCCGGGGCGCATTAGGGAAACTGAAGCTTTCTTT
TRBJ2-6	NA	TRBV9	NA	CASSVRPMSSHSGANVLTF	TGTGCCAGCAGCGTAAGGCCCATGTCCTCACATTCTGGGGCCAACGTCCTGACTTTC
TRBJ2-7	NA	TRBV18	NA	CASSPEQGSYEQYF	TGTGCCAGCTCACCCGAACAGGGATCCTACGAGCAGTACTTC
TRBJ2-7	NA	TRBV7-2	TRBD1	CASSSKWDRGSYEQYF	TGTGCCAGCAGCTCGAAGTGGGACAGGGGTTCCTACGAGCAGTACTTC
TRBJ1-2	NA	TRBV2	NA	CASRPDSYGYTF	TGTGCCAGCAGGCCAGACAGCTACGGCTACACCTTC
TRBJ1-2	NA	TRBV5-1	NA	CASSLALNYGYTF	TGCGCCAGCAGCTTGGCCCTGAACTATGGCTACACCTTC
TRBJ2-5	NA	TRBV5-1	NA	CASSTERKQETQYF	TGCGCCAGCAGTACTGAGAGGAAACAAGAGACCCAGTACTTC
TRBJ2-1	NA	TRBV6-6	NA	CASSYGTGQKGDEQFF	TGTGCCAGCAGTTACGGAACGGGACAAAAAGGGGATGAGCAGTTCTTC
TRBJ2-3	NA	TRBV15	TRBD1	CATSGIRDRAFTDTQYF	TGTGCCACCAGCGGGATCCGGGACAGGGCCTTCACAGATACGCAGTATTTT
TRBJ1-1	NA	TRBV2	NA	CASRNLQGITEAFF	TGTGCCAGCAGGAACCTTCAGGGAATCACTGAAGCTTTCTTT
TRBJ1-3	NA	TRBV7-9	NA	CASSFWDTGNTIYF	TGTGCCAGCAGCTTCTGGGACACTGGAAACACCATATATTTT
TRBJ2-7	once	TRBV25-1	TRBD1	CASSEAGTGEYEQYF	TGTGCCAGCAGTGAAGCCGGGACAGGGGAATACGAGCAGTACTTC
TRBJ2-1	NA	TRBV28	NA	CASSKPVYNEQFF	TGTGCCAGCAGCAAGCCAGTCTACAATGAGCAGTTCTTC
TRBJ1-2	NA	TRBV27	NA	CASSLRQSAYGYTF	TGTGCCAGCAGTTTAAGGCAGTCTGCCTATGGCTACACCTTC
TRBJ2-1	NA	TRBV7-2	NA	CASTPPSGESYNEQFF	TGTGCCAGCACCCCCCCTTCGGGAGAATCCTACAATGAGCAGTTCTTC
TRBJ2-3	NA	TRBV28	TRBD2	CASSLAGVQADTQYF	TGTGCCAGCAGTTTAGCGGGAGTTCAGGCAGATACGCAGTATTTT
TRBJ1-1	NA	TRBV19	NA	CASSSLALYTEAFF	TGTGCCAGTAGTAGTCTCGCCCTCTACACTGAAGCTTTCTTT
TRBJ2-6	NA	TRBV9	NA	CASSVFRLASGANVLTF	TGTGCCAGCAGCGTCTTCAGGCTGGCCTCTGGGGCCAACGTCCTGACTTTC
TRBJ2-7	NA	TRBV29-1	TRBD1	CSVVVPDRGYYEQYF	TGCAGCGTTGTTGTGCCCGACAGGGGGTACTACGAGCAGTACTTC
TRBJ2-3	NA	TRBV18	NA	CASSPEGRTDTQYF	TGTGCCAGCTCACCAGAGGGGCGAACAGATACGCAGTATTTT